Described below is a single T cell receptor (beta chain) sequence and its context. The data were taken from a study of cytomegalovirus exposure and HLA in healthy donors. V was clipped by 3 bases and J by 4 bases, with 15 bases between them. There are 15 residues in the CDR3. Looked up from germline, CDR1 is SEHNR and CDR2 is FQNEAQ (reference sequence). PCR used 60 Vbeta primers and 13 Jbeta primers. Clones were read by immunoSEQ multiplex PCR, and TCRdb kept only the in-frame ones, dropping some. The sample totals some 150,000 clones. The chain has TRBV7-9 and TRBJ2-5; D may be TRBD1 (7 bases). Sequencing input: PBMCs. The receptor comes from a woman aged 18-29 years in good health and CMV-seronegative. The CDR3 sequence: CASSFPTGEAETQYF. In DNA form, the CDR3 reads TGTGCCAGCAGCTTCCCCACAGGGGAGGCAGAGACCCAGTACTTC.